This T cell receptor (beta chain) was captured by sequencing in a study of blood T cell repertoires in COVID-19. The overall study: Acute and convalescent COVID-19 samples came from the United States, Italy and Spain. The analysed material was cDNA or gDNA that came from T cells, B-cell-depleted T cells, or PBMCs.

The junction had 2 bases not matched to a gene; V was cut back by 5 bases and J by 6 bases. CDR3 length: 12 amino acids. TCRdb keeps only in-frame clones here, not all; method: immunoSEQ multiplex PCR. The data contain roughly 120,000 clones, roughly 85% of them singletons. The chain is built from TRBV12-3 or TRBV12-4 and TRBJ2-7, with 9 bases that match TRBD1. This receptor was taken from a woman aged 55-69 years with acute or convalescent COVID-19. Sequences were obtained from peripheral blood. DNA for the CDR3: TGTGCCAGCAGTAAGACAGGGGGCGAGCAGTACTTC. Protein product: CASSKTGGEQYF.